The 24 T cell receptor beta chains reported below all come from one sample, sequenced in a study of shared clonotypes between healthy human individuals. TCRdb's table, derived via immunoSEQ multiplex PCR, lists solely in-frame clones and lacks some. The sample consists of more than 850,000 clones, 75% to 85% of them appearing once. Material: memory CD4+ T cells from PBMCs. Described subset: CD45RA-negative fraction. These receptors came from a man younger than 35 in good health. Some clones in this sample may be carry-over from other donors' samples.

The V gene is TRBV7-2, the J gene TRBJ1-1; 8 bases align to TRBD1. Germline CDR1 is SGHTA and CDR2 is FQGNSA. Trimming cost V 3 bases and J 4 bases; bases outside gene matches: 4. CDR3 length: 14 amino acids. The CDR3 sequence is CASSLDRARTEAFF. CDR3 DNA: TGTGCCAGCAGCTTGGACAGGGCCCGCACTGAAGCTTTCTTT.

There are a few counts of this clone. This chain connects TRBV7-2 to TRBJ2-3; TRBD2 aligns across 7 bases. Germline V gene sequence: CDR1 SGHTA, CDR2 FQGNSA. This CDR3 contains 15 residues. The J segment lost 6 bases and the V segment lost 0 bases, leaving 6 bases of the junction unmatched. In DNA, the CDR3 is TGTGCCAGCAGCTTAGCCAGCGCCGGGGGGGATACGCAGTATTTT. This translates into CASSLASAGGDTQYF.

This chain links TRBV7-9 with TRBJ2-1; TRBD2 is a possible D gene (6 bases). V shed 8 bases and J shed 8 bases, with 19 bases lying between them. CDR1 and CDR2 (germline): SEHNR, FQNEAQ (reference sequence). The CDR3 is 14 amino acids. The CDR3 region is CASGSIWGVDEQFF. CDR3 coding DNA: TGTGCCAGCGGTTCCATCTGGGGGGTTGATGAGCAGTTCTTC. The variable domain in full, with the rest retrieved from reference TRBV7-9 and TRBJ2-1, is DTGVSQNPRHKITKRGQNVTFRCDPISEHNRLYWYRQTLGQGPEFLTYFQNEAQLEKSRLLSDRFSAERPKGSFSTLEIQRTEQGDSAMYLCASGSIWGVDEQFFGPGTRLTVL.

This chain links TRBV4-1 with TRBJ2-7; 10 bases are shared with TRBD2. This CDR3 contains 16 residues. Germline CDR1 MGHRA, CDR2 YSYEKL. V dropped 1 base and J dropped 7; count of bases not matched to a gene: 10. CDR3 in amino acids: CASSQADRLAGDEQYF. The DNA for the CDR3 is TGCGCCAGCAGCCAAGCCGATCGGCTAGCGGGAGATGAGCAGTACTTC.

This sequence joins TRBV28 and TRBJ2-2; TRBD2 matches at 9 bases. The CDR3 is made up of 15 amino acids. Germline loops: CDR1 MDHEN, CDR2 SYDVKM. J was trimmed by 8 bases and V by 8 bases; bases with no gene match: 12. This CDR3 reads CASLAWREGGGELFF. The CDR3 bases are TGTGCCAGCCTCGCATGGCGGGAGGGCGGTGGGGAGCTGTTTTTT.

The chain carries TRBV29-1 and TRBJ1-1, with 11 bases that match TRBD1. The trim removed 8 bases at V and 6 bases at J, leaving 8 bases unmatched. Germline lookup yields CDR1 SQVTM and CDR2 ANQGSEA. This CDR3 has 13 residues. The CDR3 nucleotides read TGCAGCTTCGGACAGGGGGCAAGTCCTGAAGCTTTCTTT. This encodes CSFGQGASPEAFF. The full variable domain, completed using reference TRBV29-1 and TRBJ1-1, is SAVISQKPSRDICQRGTSLTIQCQVDSQVTMMFWYRQQPGQSLTLIATANQGSEATYESGFVIDKFPISRPNLTFSTLTVSNMSPEDSSIYLCSFGQGASPEAFFGQGTRLTVV.

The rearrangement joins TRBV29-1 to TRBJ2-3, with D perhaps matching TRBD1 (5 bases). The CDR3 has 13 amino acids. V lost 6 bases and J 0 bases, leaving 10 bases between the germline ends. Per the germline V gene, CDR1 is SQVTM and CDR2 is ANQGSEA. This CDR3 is CSVTRDSTDTQYF. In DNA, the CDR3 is TGCAGCGTAACCAGGGATAGCACAGATACGCAGTATTTT.

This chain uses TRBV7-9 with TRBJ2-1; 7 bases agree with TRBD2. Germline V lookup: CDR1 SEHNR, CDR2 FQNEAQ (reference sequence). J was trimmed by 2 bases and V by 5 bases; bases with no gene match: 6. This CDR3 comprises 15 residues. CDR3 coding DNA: TGTGCCAGCAGCCATAGGGGACTACCCTACAATGAGCAGTTCTTC. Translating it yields CASSHRGLPYNEQFF.

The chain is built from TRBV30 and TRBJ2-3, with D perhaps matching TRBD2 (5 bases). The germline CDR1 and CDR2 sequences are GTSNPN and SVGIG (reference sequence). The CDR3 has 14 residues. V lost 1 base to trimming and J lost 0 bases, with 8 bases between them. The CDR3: CAWSEWTSTDTQYF. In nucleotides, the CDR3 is TGTGCCTGGAGTGAATGGACTAGCACAGATACGCAGTATTTT.

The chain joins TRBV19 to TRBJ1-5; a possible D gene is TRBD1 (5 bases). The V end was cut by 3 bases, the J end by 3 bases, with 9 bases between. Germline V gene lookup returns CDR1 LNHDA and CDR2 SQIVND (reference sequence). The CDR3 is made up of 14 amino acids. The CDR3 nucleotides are TGTGCCAGTAGTATGGGGACCATCAATCAGCCCCAGCATTTT. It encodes CASSMGTINQPQHF.

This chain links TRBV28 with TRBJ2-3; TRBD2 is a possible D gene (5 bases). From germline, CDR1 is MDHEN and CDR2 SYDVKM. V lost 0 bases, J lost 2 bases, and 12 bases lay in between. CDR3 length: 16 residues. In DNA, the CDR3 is TGTGCCAGCAGTTTATGGCAGCGGCATCTCACAGATACGCAGTATTTT. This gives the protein CASSLWQRHLTDTQYF.

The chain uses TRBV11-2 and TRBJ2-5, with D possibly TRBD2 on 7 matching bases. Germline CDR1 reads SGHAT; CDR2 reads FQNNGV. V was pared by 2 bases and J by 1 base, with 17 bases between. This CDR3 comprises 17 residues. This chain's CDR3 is CASSLKTGLGFQETQYF. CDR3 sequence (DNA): TGTGCCAGCAGCTTAAAGACAGGACTAGGGTTCCAAGAGACCCAGTACTTC.

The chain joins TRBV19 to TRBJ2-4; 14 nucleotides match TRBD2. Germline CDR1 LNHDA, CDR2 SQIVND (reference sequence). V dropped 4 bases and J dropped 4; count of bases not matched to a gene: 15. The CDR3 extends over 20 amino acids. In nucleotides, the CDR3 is TGTGCCAGTAGTAAGGTGACCTCCGGGACTAGCGGGAGCAGGAAAAACATTCAGTACTTC. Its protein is CASSKVTSGTSGSRKNIQYF.

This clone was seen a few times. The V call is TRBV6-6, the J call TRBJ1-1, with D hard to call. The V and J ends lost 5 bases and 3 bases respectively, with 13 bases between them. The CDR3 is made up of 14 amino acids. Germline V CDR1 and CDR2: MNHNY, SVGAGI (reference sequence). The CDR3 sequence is CASSQSIGDTEAFF. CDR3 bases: TGTGCCAGCAGTCAAAGTATCGGGGACACTGAAGCTTTCTTT.

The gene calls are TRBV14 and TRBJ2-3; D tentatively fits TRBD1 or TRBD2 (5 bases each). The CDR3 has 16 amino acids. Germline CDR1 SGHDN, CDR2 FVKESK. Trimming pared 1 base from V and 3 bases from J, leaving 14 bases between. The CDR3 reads CASSQAFGAFTDTQYF. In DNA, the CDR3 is TGTGCCAGCAGCCAAGCGTTCGGGGCATTTACAGATACGCAGTATTTT.

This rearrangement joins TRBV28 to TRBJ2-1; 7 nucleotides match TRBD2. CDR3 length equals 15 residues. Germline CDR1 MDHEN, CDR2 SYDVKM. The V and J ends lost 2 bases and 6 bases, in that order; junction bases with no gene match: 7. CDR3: CASSLGGGSANEQFF. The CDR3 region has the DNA TGTGCCAGCAGTTTAGGGGGGGGTAGTGCCAATGAGCAGTTCTTC. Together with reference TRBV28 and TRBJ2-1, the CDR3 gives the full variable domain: DVKVTQSSRYLVKRTGEKVFLECVQDMDHENMFWYRQDPGLGLRLIYFSYDVKMKEKGDIPEGYSVSREKKERFSLILESASTNQTSMYLCASSLGGGSANEQFFGPGTRLTVL.

Here the CDR3 reads CASSLLRDIFSNEQFF. CDR3 DNA: TGTGCCAGCAGCTTACTTCGGGACATATTTTCCAATGAGCAGTTCTTC. This chain connects TRBV7-9 to TRBJ2-1, with D possibly being TRBD1 (6 bases). Germline V lookup: CDR1 SEHNR, CDR2 FQNEAQ (reference sequence). V lost 2 bases and J 6 bases, leaving 17 bases between the germline ends. CDR3 length equals 16 residues.

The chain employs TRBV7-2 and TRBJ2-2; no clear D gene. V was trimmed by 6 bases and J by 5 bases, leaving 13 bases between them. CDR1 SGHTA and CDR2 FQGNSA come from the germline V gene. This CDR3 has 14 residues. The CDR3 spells CASSLVGFTGELFF. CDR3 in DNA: TGTGCCAGCAGTCTGGTTGGGTTTACCGGGGAGCTGTTTTTT. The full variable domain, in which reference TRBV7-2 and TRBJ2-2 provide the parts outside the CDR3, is GAGVSQSPSNKVTEKGKDVELRCDPISGHTALYWYRQSLGQGLEFLIYFQGNSAPDKSGLPSDRFSAERTGGSVSTLTIQRTQQEDSAVYLCASSLVGFTGELFFGEGSRLTVL.

The CDR3 sequence is CASSPNRVGVNQPQHF. CDR3 DNA: TGTGCCAGCTCACCTAATAGGGTCGGTGTCAATCAGCCCCAGCATTTT. V and J are TRBV18 and TRBJ1-5; the D is unclear. This CDR3 contains 16 residues. Germline lookup yields CDR1 KGHSH and CDR2 LQKENI. Between the trimmed V and J ends, which lost 3 bases and 3 bases, there was a span of 15 bases.

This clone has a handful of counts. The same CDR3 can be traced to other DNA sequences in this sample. The chain's CDR3 is CASSPDRGNTEAFF. Here the CDR3 DNA reads TGTGCCAGCTCACCAGATCGGGGGAACACTGAAGCTTTCTTT. The J gene is TRBJ1-1, the V gene TRBV18; D ambiguous. V dropped 2 bases and J dropped 1 base, with 8 bases sitting between them. CDR3 length equals 14 residues. Germline assignment: CDR1 KGHSH and CDR2 LQKENI.

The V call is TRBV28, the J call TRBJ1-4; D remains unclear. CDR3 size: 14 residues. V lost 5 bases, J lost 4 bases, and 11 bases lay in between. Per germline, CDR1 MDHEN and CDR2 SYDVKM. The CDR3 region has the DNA TGTGCCAGCAGTATGGAGACCTTTAATGAAAAACTGTTTTTT. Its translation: CASSMETFNEKLFF.

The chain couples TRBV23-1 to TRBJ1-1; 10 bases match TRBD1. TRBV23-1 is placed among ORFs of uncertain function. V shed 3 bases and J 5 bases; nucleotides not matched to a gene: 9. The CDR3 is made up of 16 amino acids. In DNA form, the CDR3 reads TGCGCCAGCAGTCAGGGGGGGGACAGGGGAGTAACTGAAGCTTTCTTT. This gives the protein CASSQGGDRGVTEAFF.

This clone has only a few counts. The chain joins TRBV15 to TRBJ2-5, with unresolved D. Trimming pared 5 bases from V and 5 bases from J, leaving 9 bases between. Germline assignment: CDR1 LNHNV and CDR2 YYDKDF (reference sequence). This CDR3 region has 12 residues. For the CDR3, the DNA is TGTGCCACCAGCTGGGCCTCGGAGACCCAGTACTTC. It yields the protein CATSWASETQYF.

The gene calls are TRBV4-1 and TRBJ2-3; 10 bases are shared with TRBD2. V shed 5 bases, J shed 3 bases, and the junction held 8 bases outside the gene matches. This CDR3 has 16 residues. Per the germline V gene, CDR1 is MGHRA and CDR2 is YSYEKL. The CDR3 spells CASSLIAGGKTDTQYF. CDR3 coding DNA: TGCGCCAGCAGCTTAATAGCGGGAGGCAAGACAGATACGCAGTATTTT.